This TCR beta chain emerged from a study of CD8 T cells in Susac syndrome. The overall study: When blood was drawn, the patients with Susac syndrome were therapy-naive, on corticosteroids, or on intravenous immunoglobulin alone. Whole-study findings and limits: Clonal expansion of CD8+ cells in Susac peaked in TEMRA cells (and in active patients). Across the total CD8+ repertoires, 15 to 20 Susac-specific public clones were detected, and across the CD8+ TEMRA repertoires, several such clones were detected.

With random hexamers, reverse transcription was performed on about 0.5 to 1 ug of RNA. Multiplex PCR with immunoSEQ amplified the TCR beta CDR3 across 54 Vbeta and 13 Jbeta. TCRdb re-called the immunoSEQ multiplex PCR reads with MiXCR, one entry per CDR3 protein. Here the sample spans around 79,000 distinct CDR3 sequences, 94% being singletons. On this clonotype itself: Its cognate antigen is unknown.

The V and J ends lost 8 bases and 5 bases, in that order; junction bases with no gene match: 10. This CDR3 spans 14 amino acids. The germline gives CDR1 ENHRY, CDR2 SYGVKD. V and J are TRBV10-3 and TRBJ2-7, with TRBD1 identical over 9 bases. The sample was CD8+ T cells from PBMCs. This sequence was found in a human donor with Susac syndrome. The CDR3 DNA is TGTGCCATCGAACCGGGACAGGGTGTCCACGAGCAGTACTTC. Protein: CAIEPGQGVHEQYF.